These 8 T cell receptor beta chains were sequenced from one sample in a study of vaccination and CD4 T cells after COVID-19. For these receptors, no antigen is known. Researchers used the Oncomine TCR Beta short-read assay to sequence DNA from cultured CD4+ T cells. In TCRdb, the PCR reads were re-called with MiXCR into one record per CDR3 protein. Of more than 20,000 distinct CDR3 sequences in the sample, over 25% were seen once. Time point indicated: late sampling 161 to 241 days after vaccination in a few convalescent patients. As to treatment: approximately nine-day PBMC culture with coronavirus spike peptide pools or control peptides (ViraFEST assay). The sample was CD4+ T cells from blood, cultured in vitro, taken about 7 months after SARS-CoV-2 vaccination. The receptor set was obtained from a human donor who had recovered from COVID-19.

This clonotype was seen many times. The V call is TRBV7-9, the J call TRBJ2-5, with 9 bases fitting TRBD2. This CDR3 has 15 residues. J gave up 2 bases and V 10 bases, and 11 bases lay outside the gene matches. The germline V gene has CDR1 SEHNR and CDR2 FQNEAQ (reference sequence). CDR3 region: CATRVGGREQETQYF. CDR3 in DNA: TGTGCCACCCGTGTCGGCGGGAGGGAGCAAGAGACCCAGTACTTC.

The rearrangement joins TRBV7-9 to TRBJ2-7, with 14 positions matching TRBD2. The trim removed 3 bases at V and 3 bases at J, leaving 13 bases unmatched. From germline, CDR1 is SEHNR and CDR2 FQNEAQ (reference sequence). This CDR3 comprises 19 residues. The chain's CDR3 is CASSLVTWGLAGDYYEQYF. The CDR3 nucleotides are TGTGCCAGCAGCTTGGTGACTTGGGGACTAGCGGGAGACTACTACGAGCAGTACTTC.

The chain carries TRBV5-8 and TRBJ2-3, with 9 bases that match TRBD2. The ends lost 4 bases at V and 4 bases at J; junction bases unmatched: 7. Germline CDR1 is SGHTS and CDR2 is YDEGEE. The CDR3 contains 15 residues. The DNA of the CDR3 is TGTGCCAGCAGCCAAATAGCGGGAGTCGCAGATACGCAGTATTTT. Its protein product is CASSQIAGVADTQYF.

The rearrangement links TRBV7-3 to TRBJ2-5; 14 positions match TRBD2. Germline lookup yields CDR1 SGHTA and CDR2 FQGTGA. The CDR3 loop spans 15 amino acids. V lost 5 bases to trimming and J lost 5 bases; unmatched junction nucleotides: 4. The CDR3 loop is CASSRGLAGEETQYF. The DNA for the CDR3 is TGTGCCAGCAGCCGGGGACTAGCGGGAGAGGAGACCCAGTACTTC.

The chain recombines TRBV7-3 with TRBJ2-3; 7 bases line up with TRBD2. Germline loops: CDR1 SGHTA, CDR2 FQGTGA. V shed 5 bases, J shed 2 bases, and the junction held 7 bases outside the gene matches. The CDR3 spans 15 residues. As DNA, the CDR3 is TGTGCCAGCAGCCTGAGCGGGATTGACACAGATACGCAGTATTTT. Its translation: CASSLSGIDTDTQYF.

This sequence joins TRBV18 and TRBJ1-1; no clear D gene. V lost 3 bases and J 0 bases, leaving 8 bases between the germline ends. The length of the CDR3 is 14 residues. Germline CDR1 KGHSH, CDR2 LQKENI. The CDR3 protein is CASSPGGMNTEAFF. The CDR3 region has the DNA TGTGCCAGCTCACCTGGCGGCATGAACACTGAAGCTTTCTTT.

A remark on this clonotype: At one boundary the junction diverges from the germline segment, which might be a read error. This chain connects TRBV20-1 to TRBJ1-1; perhaps TRBD1 as D (5 bases). This CDR3 is 12 amino acids long. Per the germline V gene, CDR1 is DFQATT and CDR2 is SNEGSKA (reference sequence). The CDR3 here is CNASLGGTEAFF. The DNA of the CDR3 is TGCAATGCTAGTCTGGGGGGCACTGAAGCTTTCTTT.

In its sample, this clonotype was seen a few times. This chain connects TRBV20-1 to TRBJ2-1; D is perhaps TRBD2 (6 bases). Trimming removed 0 bases from V and 4 bases from J, with 13 bases in between. Germline V gene data show CDR1 as DFQATT and CDR2 as SNEGSKA (reference sequence). The CDR3 extends over 15 amino acids. CDR3 in DNA: TGCAGTGCTAGAGATCGTCGGCGGGGATACAATGAGCAGTTCTTC. This gives the protein CSARDRRRGYNEQFF.